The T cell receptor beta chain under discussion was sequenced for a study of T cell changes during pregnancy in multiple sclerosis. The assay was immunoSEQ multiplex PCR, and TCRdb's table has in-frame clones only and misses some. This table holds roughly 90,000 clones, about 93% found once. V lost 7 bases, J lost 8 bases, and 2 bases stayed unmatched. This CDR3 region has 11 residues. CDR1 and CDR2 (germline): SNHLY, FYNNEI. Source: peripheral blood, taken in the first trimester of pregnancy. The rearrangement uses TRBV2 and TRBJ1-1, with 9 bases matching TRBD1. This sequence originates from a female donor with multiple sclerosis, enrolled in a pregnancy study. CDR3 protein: CASKGTGEAFF. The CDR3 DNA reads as TGTGCCAGCAAGGGGACAGGGGAAGCTTTCTTT.